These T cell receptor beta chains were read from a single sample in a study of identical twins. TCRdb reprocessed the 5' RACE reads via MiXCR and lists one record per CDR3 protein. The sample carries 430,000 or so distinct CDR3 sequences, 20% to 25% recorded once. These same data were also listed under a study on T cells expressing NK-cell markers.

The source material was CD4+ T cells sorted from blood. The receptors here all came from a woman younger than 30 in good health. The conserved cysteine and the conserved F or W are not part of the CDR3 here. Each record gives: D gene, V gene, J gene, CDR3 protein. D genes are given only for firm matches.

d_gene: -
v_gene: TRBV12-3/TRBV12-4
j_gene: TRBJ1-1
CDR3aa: ASSLPGMDTEAF

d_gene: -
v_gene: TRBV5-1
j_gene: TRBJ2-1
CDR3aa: ASSRTFNVDEQF

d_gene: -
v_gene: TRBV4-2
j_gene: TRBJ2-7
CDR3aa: ASSQDGGGGYEQY

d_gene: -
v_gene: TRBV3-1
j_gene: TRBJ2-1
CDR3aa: ASSHLDGTPEQF

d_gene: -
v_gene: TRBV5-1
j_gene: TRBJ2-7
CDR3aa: ASSDPGGEQY

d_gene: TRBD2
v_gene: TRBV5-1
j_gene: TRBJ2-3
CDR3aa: ASSFLAGAPTDTQY

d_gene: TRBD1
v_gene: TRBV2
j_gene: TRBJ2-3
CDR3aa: ASSEFDRASLDTQY

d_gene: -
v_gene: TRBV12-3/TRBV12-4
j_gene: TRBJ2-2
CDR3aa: ASRTRGETGELF

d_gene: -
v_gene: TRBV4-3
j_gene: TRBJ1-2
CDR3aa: ASSQDLGRGSGYT

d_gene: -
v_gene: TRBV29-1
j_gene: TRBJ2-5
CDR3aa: SVDRGEETQY

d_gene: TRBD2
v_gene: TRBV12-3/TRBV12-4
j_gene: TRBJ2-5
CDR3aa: ASSPPGLAGGETQY

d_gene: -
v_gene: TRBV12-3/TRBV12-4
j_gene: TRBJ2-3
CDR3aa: ASSTGSLDTQY

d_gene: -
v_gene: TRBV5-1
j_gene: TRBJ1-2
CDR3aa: ASSLAVGSYGYT

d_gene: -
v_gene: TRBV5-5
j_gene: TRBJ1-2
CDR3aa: ASSLVTVSYGYT

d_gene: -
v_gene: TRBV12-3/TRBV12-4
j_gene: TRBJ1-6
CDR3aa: ASSSGRNNSPLH

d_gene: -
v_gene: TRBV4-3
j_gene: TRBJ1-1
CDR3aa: ASSQEISGLHEAF

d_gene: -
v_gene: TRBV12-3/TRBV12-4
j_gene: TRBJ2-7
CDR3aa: ASRLAARRYEQY

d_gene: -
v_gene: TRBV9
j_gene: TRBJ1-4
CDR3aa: ASSPRTGDKLF

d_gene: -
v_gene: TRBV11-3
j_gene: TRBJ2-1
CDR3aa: ASSLGPTQF

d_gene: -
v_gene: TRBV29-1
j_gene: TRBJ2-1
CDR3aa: SLTPGLYNEQF

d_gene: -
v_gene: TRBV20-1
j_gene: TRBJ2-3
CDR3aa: SARDLGRPGVTDTQY

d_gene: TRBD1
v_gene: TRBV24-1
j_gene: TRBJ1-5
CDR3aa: ATSGQGTGQPQH

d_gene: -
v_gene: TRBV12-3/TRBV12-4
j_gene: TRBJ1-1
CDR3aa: ASSGGVSTEAF

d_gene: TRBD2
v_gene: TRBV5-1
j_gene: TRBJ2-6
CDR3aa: ASSLRSGGRSGANVLT

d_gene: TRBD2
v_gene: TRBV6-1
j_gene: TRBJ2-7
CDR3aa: ASSSRLARGYEQY

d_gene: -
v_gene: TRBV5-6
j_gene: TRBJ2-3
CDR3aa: ASSPGGYPRGYDGTDTQY

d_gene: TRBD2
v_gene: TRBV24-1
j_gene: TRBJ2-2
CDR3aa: ATQTSGAVAGELF

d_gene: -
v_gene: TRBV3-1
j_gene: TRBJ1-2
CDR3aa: ASSRGVGDYT

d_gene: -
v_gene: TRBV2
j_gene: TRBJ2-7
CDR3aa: ASTVEYEQY

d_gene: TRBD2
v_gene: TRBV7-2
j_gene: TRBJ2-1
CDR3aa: ASSLLTSSNEQF

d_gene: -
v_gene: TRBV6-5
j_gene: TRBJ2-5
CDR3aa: ASSYRGLWAQQETQY

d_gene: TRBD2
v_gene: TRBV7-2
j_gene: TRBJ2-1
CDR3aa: ASSLAVAGEYNEQF

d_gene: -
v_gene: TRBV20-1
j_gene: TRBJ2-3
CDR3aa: SASYQWGDTQY

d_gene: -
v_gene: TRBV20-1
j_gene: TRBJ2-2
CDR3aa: SASYPGTGELF

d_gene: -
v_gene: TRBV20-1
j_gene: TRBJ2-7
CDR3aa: SAYYSYEQY

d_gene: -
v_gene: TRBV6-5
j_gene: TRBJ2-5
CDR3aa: ASSYLGTQY

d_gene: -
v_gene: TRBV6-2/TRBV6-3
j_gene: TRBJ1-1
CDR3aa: ASSDPGTQSRPTEAF

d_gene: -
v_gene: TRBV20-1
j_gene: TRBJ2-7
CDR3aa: SASWGLSYEQY

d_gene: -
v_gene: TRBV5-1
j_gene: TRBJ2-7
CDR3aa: ASSLSGNSYEQY

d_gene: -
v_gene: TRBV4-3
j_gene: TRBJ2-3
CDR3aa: ASSQDGGGLGTDTQY

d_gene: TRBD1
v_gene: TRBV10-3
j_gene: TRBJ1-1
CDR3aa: AISPGQGLMIAEAF

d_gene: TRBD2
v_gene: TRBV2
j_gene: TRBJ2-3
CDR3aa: ASSVSGRAGDTQY

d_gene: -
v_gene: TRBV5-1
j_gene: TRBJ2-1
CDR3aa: ASSSRPDNEQF

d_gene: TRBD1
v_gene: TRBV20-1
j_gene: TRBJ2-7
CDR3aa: SALGQASYEQY

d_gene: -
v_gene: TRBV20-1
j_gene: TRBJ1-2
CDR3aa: SLTRVGTYGYT

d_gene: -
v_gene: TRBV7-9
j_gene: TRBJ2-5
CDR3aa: ASSQVPETQY

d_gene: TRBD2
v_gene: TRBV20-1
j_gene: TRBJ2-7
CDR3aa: SAYRREGREQY

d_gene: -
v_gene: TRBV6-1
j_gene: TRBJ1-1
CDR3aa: ASILYSNRALAF

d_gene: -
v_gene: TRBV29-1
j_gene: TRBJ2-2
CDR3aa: SVEGNGELF

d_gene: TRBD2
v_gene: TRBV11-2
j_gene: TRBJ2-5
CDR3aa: ASRWRERGETQY

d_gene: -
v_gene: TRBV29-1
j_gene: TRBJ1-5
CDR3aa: SAGWGTNQPQH

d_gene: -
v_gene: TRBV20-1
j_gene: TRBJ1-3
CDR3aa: SAAKQGSGNTIY

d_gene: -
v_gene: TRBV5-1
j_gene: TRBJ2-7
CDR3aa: ASSLGAGGVYEQY

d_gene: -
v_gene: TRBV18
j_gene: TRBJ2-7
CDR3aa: ASSPPAPESYEQY

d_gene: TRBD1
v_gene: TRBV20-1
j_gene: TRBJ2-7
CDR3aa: STGTGAYEQY